This is a list of T cell receptor beta chains from one sample in a study of T cell changes during pregnancy in multiple sclerosis. Profiled with immunoSEQ multiplex PCR; TCRdb holds only in-frame clones, not every one. In the table there are 70,000 to 95,000 clones, 80% to 95% of which are singletons. This specimen consisted of CD4+ T cells from peripheral blood mononuclear cells, obtained in the second trimester of pregnancy. All receptors come from a female donor with multiple sclerosis, enrolled in a pregnancy study. CDR3s include the opening cysteine and the closing phenylalanine or tryptophan. The order of the fields is J gene, clone size, D gene, V gene, CDR3 DNA, CDR3 protein. D genes are given only for firm matches. Not all rows give a size; the values are once, few, many and, for expanded clones, a class.

J: TRBJ2-1; size: once; D: .; V: TRBV7-6; DNA: TGTGCCAGCAGCCCCGGCGCGGGGATTTACAATGAGCAGTTCTTC; CDR3: CASSPGAGIYNEQFF
J: TRBJ1-2; size: .; D: TRBD1; V: TRBV27; DNA: TGTGCCAGCAGTTCCGGGACAGGGGGCTATGGCTACACCTTC; CDR3: CASSSGTGGYGYTF
J: TRBJ2-2; size: .; D: .; V: TRBV7-9; DNA: TGTGCCAGCAGCTTAGGCGGGACGGCGAACACCGGGGAGCTGTTTTTT; CDR3: CASSLGGTANTGELFF
J: TRBJ1-1; size: once; D: .; V: TRBV6-6; DNA: TGTGCCAGCAGTTACTCGAAAGGGGCGAACACTGAAGCTTTCTTT; CDR3: CASSYSKGANTEAFF
J: TRBJ1-3; size: .; D: .; V: TRBV6-5; DNA: TGTGCCAGCAGTTACGACAGTTACTCTGGAAACACCATATATTTT; CDR3: CASSYDSYSGNTIYF
J: TRBJ1-6; size: .; D: .; V: TRBV5-6; DNA: TGTGCCAGCAGCGTTGGGGGGGCTCTCTACTTT; CDR3: CASSVGGALYF
J: TRBJ2-5; size: .; D: .; V: TRBV25-1; DNA: TGTGCCAGCAGCCGGGAAGGCCAAGAGACCCAGTACTTC; CDR3: CASSREGQETQYF
J: TRBJ2-7; size: .; D: TRBD1; V: TRBV19; DNA: TGTGCCAGTAGTATAAAAAGACGGGACAGAGCCTACGAGCAGTACTTC; CDR3: CASSIKRRDRAYEQYF
J: TRBJ2-7; size: .; D: TRBD1; V: TRBV11-1; DNA: TGTGCCAGCAGTTACGCCGGGACAGGCTCCTACGAGCAGTACTTC; CDR3: CASSYAGTGSYEQYF
J: TRBJ2-2; size: .; D: .; V: TRBV4-1; DNA: TGCGCCAGCAGCCAAGACGGCGGGAACACCGGGGAGCTGTTTTTT; CDR3: CASSQDGGNTGELFF
J: TRBJ1-5; size: few; D: .; V: TRBV10-2; DNA: TGCGCCAGCAGTGAGAGCGGGATGAGCAATCAGCCCCAGCATTTT; CDR3: CASSESGMSNQPQHF
J: TRBJ2-1; size: .; D: .; V: TRBV7-2; DNA: TGTGCCAGCAGCTTTAGAACCAATGAGCAGTTCTTC; CDR3: CASSFRTNEQFF
J: TRBJ2-3; size: .; D: TRBD2; V: TRBV25-1; DNA: TGTGCCAGCAGTGAATATGAAGGGCGGGGGGGGACAGATACGCAGTATTTT; CDR3: CASSEYEGRGGTDTQYF
J: TRBJ1-5; size: .; D: .; V: TRBV2; DNA: TGTGCCAGCACTGAGAACTTTAGCAATCAGCCCCAGCATTTT; CDR3: CASTENFSNQPQHF
J: TRBJ1-1; size: .; D: TRBD1; V: TRBV9; DNA: TGTGCCAGCAGCGTAGACAGGGGGGCGAACACTGAAGCTTTCTTT; CDR3: CASSVDRGANTEAFF
J: TRBJ2-1; size: .; D: TRBD2; V: TRBV9; DNA: TGTGCCAGCAGCGTTAGCGGGAGGGTCCATGAGCAGTTCTTC; CDR3: CASSVSGRVHEQFF
J: TRBJ1-1; size: .; D: .; V: TRBV30; DNA: TGTGCCTGGGCCAGGGGGAACACTGAAGCTTTCTTT; CDR3: CAWARGNTEAFF
J: TRBJ1-2; size: .; D: .; V: TRBV7-2; DNA: TGTGCCAGCAGCCCCCCGGGGGTCAACTATGGCTACACCTTC; CDR3: CASSPPGVNYGYTF
J: TRBJ1-4; size: once; D: .; V: TRBV19; DNA: TGTGCCAGTAGTCCCTCGGCTGTTACGGGACACCCTGCTGAAAAACTGTTTTTT; CDR3: CASSPSAVTGHPAEKLFF
J: TRBJ2-5; size: .; D: TRBD1; V: TRBV11-2; DNA: TGTGCCAGCAGCCCCAGGACAGGGGGAGAGACCCAGTACTTC; CDR3: CASSPRTGGETQYF
J: TRBJ1-1; size: .; D: .; V: TRBV9; DNA: TGTGCCAGCAGCGTAGTAGGGGATTCGACAGCTGAAGCTTTCTTT; CDR3: CASSVVGDSTAEAFF
J: TRBJ1-2; size: .; D: TRBD1; V: TRBV19; DNA: TGTGCCAGTAGTCCGGGGACAGGGACTTTTCTTAACTATGGCTACACCTTC; CDR3: CASSPGTGTFLNYGYTF
J: TRBJ2-5; size: .; D: TRBD1; V: TRBV19; DNA: TGTGCCAGTAGTATAGGGAGACAGGGGGCGAAGACCCAGTACTTC; CDR3: CASSIGRQGAKTQYF
J: TRBJ1-5; size: .; D: TRBD1; V: TRBV5-5; DNA: TGTGCCAGCAGCTTGGAGCGTTGGGACAGGGGTTCTAATAGCAATCAGCCCCAGCATTTT; CDR3: CASSLERWDRGSNSNQPQHF
J: TRBJ2-7; size: .; D: .; V: TRBV5-1; DNA: TGCGCCAGCAGCTTACCCTCGACTAGGAGCTCCTACGAGCAGTACTTC; CDR3: CASSLPSTRSSYEQYF
J: TRBJ2-5; size: once; D: TRBD2; V: TRBV4-2; DNA: TGTGCCAGCAGCCTATCAGCGGGGGGAGAGACCCAGTACTTC; CDR3: CASSLSAGGETQYF
J: TRBJ2-7; size: .; D: .; V: TRBV6-1; DNA: TGTGCCAGCAGTGCCGAGGAGGGTTACGAGTACGAGCAGTACTTC; CDR3: CASSAEEGYEYEQYF
J: TRBJ1-2; size: few; D: TRBD1; V: TRBV7-9; DNA: TGTGCCAGCAGCGCCCCCGCCCACAGGGGCGGCTACACCTTC; CDR3: CASSAPAHRGGYTF
J: TRBJ2-3; size: once; D: .; V: TRBV5-1; DNA: TGCGCCAGCAGCCCTGAGGGTTATACGCAGTATTTT; CDR3: CASSPEGYTQYF
J: TRBJ2-5; size: .; D: .; V: TRBV6-5; DNA: TGTGCCAGCAGCCTTGGACAGAGAGAGACCCAGTACTTC; CDR3: CASSLGQRETQYF
J: TRBJ2-7; size: .; D: TRBD1; V: TRBV6-5; DNA: TGTGCCAGCAGTTACCGGACAGGAGCCATCTACGAGCAGTACTTC; CDR3: CASSYRTGAIYEQYF
J: TRBJ2-7; size: .; D: .; V: TRBV5-4; DNA: TGTGCCAGCAGCGTCGACGGGTACTACGAGCAGTACTTC; CDR3: CASSVDGYYEQYF
J: TRBJ2-7; size: .; D: TRBD1; V: TRBV7-2; DNA: TGTGCCAGCAGCGCCGGGACAGGATTCTACGAGCAGTACTTC; CDR3: CASSAGTGFYEQYF
J: TRBJ1-5; size: .; D: .; V: TRBV2; DNA: TGTGCCAGCAGTCGTCCTAATCAGCCCCAGCATTTT; CDR3: CASSRPNQPQHF
J: TRBJ1-2; size: .; D: TRBD1; V: TRBV28; DNA: TGTGCCAGCAGTCCGCCCGGGACAGGGGGCGCTTATGGCTACACCTTC; CDR3: CASSPPGTGGAYGYTF
J: TRBJ1-6; size: .; D: .; V: TRBV5-1; DNA: TGCGCCAGCAGCTCGACAGATCGAAATAATTCACCCCTCCACTTT; CDR3: CASSSTDRNNSPLHF
J: TRBJ2-4; size: .; D: TRBD2; V: TRBV6-5; DNA: TGTGCCAGCAGAACGGCGGGAGGGGGCATTCAGTACTTC; CDR3: CASRTAGGGIQYF
J: TRBJ2-7; size: .; D: .; V: TRBV19; DNA: TGTGCCAGTAGCCTGGTAGTTGGCTACGAGCAGTACTTC; CDR3: CASSLVVGYEQYF
J: TRBJ1-2; size: .; D: .; V: TRBV12-5; DNA: TGTGCTAGTGGTGCCTCAGGGGCGCGATATGGCTACACCTTC; CDR3: CASGASGARYGYTF
J: TRBJ1-2; size: once; D: .; V: TRBV19; DNA: TGTGCCAGTAATGTGAACAGGGCTCACTATGGCTACACCTTC; CDR3: CASNVNRAHYGYTF
J: TRBJ2-2; size: .; D: TRBD2; V: TRBV28; DNA: TGTGCCAGCAGGGGCCTAGCGGGAGGTCCAACCGGGGAGCTGTTTTTT; CDR3: CASRGLAGGPTGELFF
J: TRBJ1-1; size: .; D: TRBD1; V: TRBV15; DNA: TGTGCCACCAGCAGAGATCGTCAGGGGGTCACTGAAGCTTTCTTT; CDR3: CATSRDRQGVTEAFF
J: TRBJ2-3; size: .; D: TRBD2; V: TRBV6-5; DNA: TGTGCCAGCAGTTTGCTAGCGGGGGGGCCAGGTTATACGCAGTATTTT; CDR3: CASSLLAGGPGYTQYF
J: TRBJ1-1; size: few; D: .; V: TRBV11-3; DNA: TGTGCCAGCAGCTTCTTGAACACTGAAGCTTTCTTT; CDR3: CASSFLNTEAFF
J: TRBJ2-1; size: once; D: TRBD1; V: TRBV5-1; DNA: TGCGCCAGCAGTCCAGGACAGGGGGGACAGGGTGACAATGAGCAGTTCTTC; CDR3: CASSPGQGGQGDNEQFF
J: TRBJ1-2; size: .; D: .; V: TRBV5-6; DNA: TGTGCCAGCAGCTTGCGGGGGGGGGCGGCCGCCTATGGCTACACCTTC; CDR3: CASSLRGGAAAYGYTF
J: TRBJ1-6; size: .; D: TRBD1; V: TRBV12-5; DNA: TGTGCTAGTGGTTCACAGGGGGCAGATTCACCCCTCCACTTT; CDR3: CASGSQGADSPLHF
J: TRBJ2-1; size: .; D: .; V: TRBV5-4; DNA: TGTGCCAGCAGCTCACCGGGTCGCGAAAACTACAATGAGCAGTTCTTC; CDR3: CASSSPGRENYNEQFF
J: TRBJ2-5; size: once; D: .; V: TRBV20-1; DNA: TGCAGTGCCGGGTACCAAGAGACCCAGTACTTC; CDR3: CSAGYQETQYF
J: TRBJ2-1; size: .; D: TRBD2; V: TRBV9; DNA: TGTGCCAGCAGCGGTAGGGAGCGGGGCTCCTACAATGAGCAGTTCTTC; CDR3: CASSGRERGSYNEQFF